Sequencing of this T cell receptor beta chain was carried out in a study of cytomegalovirus exposure and HLA in healthy donors. Study as a whole: Genetic ancestry analysis placed 81% of the 300 to 500 donors that were genotyped in the Caucasian-associated cluster.

The PCR was carried out with 60 Vbeta primers and 13 Jbeta primers. Only in-frame clones appear in the TCRdb table, and some are missing; sequencing was by immunoSEQ multiplex PCR. The sample yields about 160,000 clones, of which the top ten take up 2.1%. Trimming stripped 2 bases from V and 2 bases from J, with 10 bases between. This CDR3 is 14 amino acids long. Germline loops: CDR1 SGHTA, CDR2 FQGTGA. Study-level results: For cytomegalovirus status, the classifier reportedly gave diagnoses with high specificity and sensitivity.

Nominally healthy donors provided the samples, though records likely missed some immune exposures. As for this clone: Its antigen is unidentified.

V and J are TRBV7-3 and TRBJ2-7, with D perhaps matching TRBD2 (6 bases). This TCR was recovered from a man aged 30 to 39 in good health and CMV-seronegative. The sample consisted of PBMCs. The DNA of the CDR3 is TGTGCCAGCAGCTTAGAGGCGGGACCCTACGAGCAGTACTTC. Translated: CASSLEAGPYEQYF.